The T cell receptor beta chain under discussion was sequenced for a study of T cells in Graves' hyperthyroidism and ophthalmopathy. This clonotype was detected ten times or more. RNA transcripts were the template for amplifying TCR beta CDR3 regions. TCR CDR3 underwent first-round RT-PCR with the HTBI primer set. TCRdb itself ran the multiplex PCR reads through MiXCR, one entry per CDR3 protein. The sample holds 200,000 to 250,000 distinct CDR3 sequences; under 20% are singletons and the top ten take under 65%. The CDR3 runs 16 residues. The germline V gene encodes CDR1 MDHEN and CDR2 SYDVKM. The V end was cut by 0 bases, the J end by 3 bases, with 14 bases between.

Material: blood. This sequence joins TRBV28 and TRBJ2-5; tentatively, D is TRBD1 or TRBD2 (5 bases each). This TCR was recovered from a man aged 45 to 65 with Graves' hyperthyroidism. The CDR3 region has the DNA TGTGCCAGCAGTTTATGGGCCAGGGTGGGAGAAGAGACCCAGTACTTC. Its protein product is CASSLWARVGEETQYF.